This note documents a single TCR beta chain sequence. Its antigen is unidentified. TCRdb keeps only in-frame clones here, not all; method: immunoSEQ multiplex PCR. This table holds approximately 140,000 clones, more than 85% found once. These data come from a study of T cell responses to AZD1222 COVID-19 vaccine. Study observations and caveats: Scientists sampled the repertoires only once the peak T cell response had passed. Among the donors, most were white British and more were female, and clonal diversity was possibly underestimated.

CDR3 size: 13 residues. The V segment lost 7 bases and the J segment 4 bases; nucleotides outside the gene matches: 7. Looked up from germline, CDR1 is SQVTM and CDR2 is ANQGSEA. The chain couples TRBV29-1 to TRBJ2-7, with 10 bases matching TRBD2. Source: peripheral blood, taken on day 0 of AZD1222 vaccination. This TCR was sampled from an adult in good health. CDR3 nucleotides: TGCAGCGCCGGGGCTAGCGGGGGTTACGAGCAGTACTTC. Translated, it gives CSAGASGGYEQYF.